The 8 T cell receptor beta chains below all came from one sample that was sequenced in a study of blood T cells in healthy people across ages. Alongside a J-beta primer mix, a sample-barcoded 5' primer served in a second PCR lasting roughly 7 to 11 cycles. TCRdb processed the 5' RACE reads anew with MiXCR; each CDR3 protein has one entry. The sample lists 700,000 to 900,000 distinct CDR3 sequences; around 25% were seen once. These same data were also listed under a study on T cells of mothers and their children.

Sequencing input: blood. These receptors were taken from a boy aged 10-17 years in good health.

The rearrangement links TRBV12-3 or TRBV12-4 to TRBJ1-2; perhaps TRBD1 as D (5 bases). There are 18 residues in the CDR3. The V end was cut by 6 bases, the J end by 0 bases, with 23 bases between. The CDR3, as DNA: TGTGCCAGCAGAAGGGGAGTGGGGCAGGAGACAGCTAACTATGGCTACACCTTC. It specifies CASRRGVGQETANYGYTF.

The V and J genes are TRBV7-9 and TRBJ2-5; D gene unclear. The CDR3 runs 12 residues. Trimming took 0 bases from V and 11 from J, leaving 10 bases between them. CDR1 SEHNR and CDR2 FQNEAQ come from the germline V gene (reference sequence). This CDR3 is CASSLAVAEQYF. In DNA form, the CDR3 reads TGTGCCAGCAGCTTAGCGGTGGCAGAGCAGTACTTC.

This clonotype was seen a few times. The CDR3 is CASSGRDLVAPYYGYTF. The CDR3 coding sequence is TGTGCCAGCAGCGGAAGGGACCTCGTTGCCCCTTACTATGGCTACACCTTC. The V gene is TRBV9, the J gene TRBJ1-2; D is possibly TRBD1 (5 bases). The V end was cut by 3 bases, the J end by 3 bases, with 21 bases between. Germline CDR1 and CDR2: SGDLS and YYNGEE. This CDR3 is built from 17 residues.

The genes are TRBV29-1 and TRBJ2-5; the D call may be TRBD1 or TRBD2 (5 bases each). CDR1 is SQVTM, CDR2 ANQGSEA, per germline. This CDR3 region has 12 residues. The CDR3 DNA follows: TGCAGGCACCGGGACGGCCAAGAGACCCAGTACTTC. Translated: CRHRDGQETQYF.

V is TRBV6-2 or TRBV6-3 and J is TRBJ1-4; D is undetermined. CDR1 is MNHEY and CDR2 is SVGEGT in the germline V gene. This CDR3 spans 14 amino acids. V was clipped by 2 bases and J by 6 bases, with 10 bases between them. CDR3 bases: TGTGCCAGCAGTTACGCGGTACCACATGAAAAACTGTTTTTT. Encoded protein: CASSYAVPHEKLFF.

This sequence joins TRBV9 and TRBJ2-5; D might be TRBD1 (5 bases). The DNA end favors TRBJ2-7, so the J call may be wrong. This CDR3 is 14 amino acids long. Per the germline V gene, CDR1 is SGDLS and CDR2 is YYNGEE. The CDR3 reads CASSVAPGKYEQYF. The CDR3 region has the DNA TGTGCCAGCAGCGTAGCTCCAGGGAAATACGAGCAGTACTTC.

The rearrangement uses TRBV5-5 and TRBJ2-5, with 10 bases that match TRBD1. Trimming took 7 bases from V and 2 from J; bases not matched to a gene: 11. The CDR3 spans 16 residues. Germline V gene sequence: CDR1 SGHKS, CDR2 YYEKEE (reference sequence). The CDR3, as DNA: TGTGCCAGCCTCTGGGGGGGACAGGGGTATCAAGAGACCCAGTACTTC. It yields the protein CASLWGGQGYQETQYF.

The chain employs TRBV20-1 and TRBJ2-5; tentatively, D is TRBD2 (7 bases). This CDR3 is 14 amino acids long. V dropped 7 bases and J dropped 5 bases, with 20 bases sitting between them. From germline, CDR1 is DFQATT and CDR2 SNEGSKA (reference sequence). The CDR3 nucleotides are TGCAGTGGCCTAGTAGGGGGGGGAAGCGAGACCCAGTACTTC. It codes for CSGLVGGGSETQYF.